Reported below is one TCR beta chain. Only in-frame clones appear in the TCRdb table, and some are missing; sequencing was by immunoSEQ multiplex PCR. The sample consists of under 100,000 clones, around four fifths of them appearing once. This CDR3 is built from 17 residues. V lost 4 bases to trimming and J lost 4 bases; unmatched junction nucleotides: 12. Looked up from germline, CDR1 is SGDLS and CDR2 is YYNGEE. These data are taken from a study of blood T cell repertoires in COVID-19. Study in general: Some COVID-19 samples were acute and others convalescent; all came from the United States, Italy and Spain.

Sequenced sample: peripheral blood. This TCR was sampled from an older woman with active or convalescent COVID-19. The rearrangement uses TRBV9 and TRBJ2-2; TRBD2 aligns across 8 bases. Here the CDR3 reads CASSPPLGRAGTGELFF. The CDR3 bases are TGTGCCAGCAGCCCTCCTCTCGGGAGGGCGGGCACCGGGGAGCTGTTTTTT.